The 13 T cell receptor beta chains presented below share a single source sample, sequenced in a study of tumor-infiltrating lymphocytes in localized non-small cell lung cancer. This table comes from immunoSEQ multiplex PCR, and its TCRdb copy is limited to in-frame clones, with some not included. Found here are about 16,000 clones, around 63% of them singletons; the top ten hold roughly 6%. The source material was lung tumor tissue. All receptors come from a human donor with non-small cell lung cancer.

The rearrangement links TRBV7-6 to TRBJ2-2; the D is unclear. The V gene lost 7 bases and the J gene lost 7 bases, with 7 bases spanning the gap. Germline V gene lookup returns CDR1 SGHVS and CDR2 FNYEAQ. The CDR3 has 11 residues. In DNA, the CDR3 is TGTGCCAGCATGAAATACGGGGAGCTGTTTTTT. This translates into CASMKYGELFF.

V usage is TRBV15 and J usage is TRBJ2-1; 8 nucleotides match TRBD1. V was clipped by 1 base and J by 6 bases; unmatched bases: 5. Germline-derived CDR1 and CDR2 are LNHNV and YYDKDF (reference sequence). The CDR3 is 15 residues long. The CDR3 DNA reads as TGTGCCACCAGCAGAGGCAGGGGGCTGGGCAATGAGCAGTTCTTC. The encoded protein is CATSRGRGLGNEQFF.

The V and J genes are TRBV5-1 and TRBJ1-4, with D perhaps matching TRBD1 (5 bases). The CDR3 has 15 residues. The V end was cut by 4 bases, the J end by 5 bases, with 15 bases between. Germline V lookup: CDR1 SGHRS, CDR2 YFSETQ. Written as DNA, the CDR3 is TGCGCCAGCAGCGGACTCGGGACGGAAAATGAAAAACTGTTTTTT. As protein: CASSGLGTENEKLFF.

This clone came up a few times. This rearrangement joins TRBV5-1 to TRBJ2-5, with 12 bases identical to TRBD2. CDR3 length equals 14 residues. Trimming took 4 bases from V and 4 from J; bases not matched to a gene: 2. Germline CDR1 is SGHRS and CDR2 is YFSETQ. The chain's CDR3 is CASSLAGGSETQYF. The CDR3 coding sequence is TGCGCCAGCAGCCTAGCGGGGGGGTCAGAGACCCAGTACTTC.

V and J are TRBV7-2 and TRBJ2-3; D is unclear. The CDR3 sequence is 14 residues long. Germline V CDR1 and CDR2: SGHTA, FQGNSA. V lost 1 base and J lost 1, with 6 bases in between. CDR3 nucleotides: TGTGCCAGCAGCTTAGGTCAGGGCACAGATACGCAGTATTTT. Amino acids: CASSLGQGTDTQYF. The variable domain in full, completed from reference TRBV7-2 and TRBJ2-3, reads GAGVSQSPSNKVTEKGKDVELRCDPISGHTALYWYRQSLGQGLEFLIYFQGNSAPDKSGLPSDRFSAERTGGSVSTLTIQRTQQEDSAVYLCASSLGQGTDTQYFGPGTRLTVL.

This clone has only one observation. V is TRBV7-9 and J is TRBJ1-2, with D maybe TRBD1 (5 bases). The CDR3 spans 15 residues. Trimming cost V 2 bases and J 3 bases, with 13 bases left between them. Germline values: CDR1 SEHNR, CDR2 FQNEAQ (reference sequence). CDR3 region: CASSLMQGADYGYTF. In DNA form, the CDR3 reads TGTGCCAGCAGCTTAATGCAGGGCGCGGACTATGGCTACACCTTC.

The genes are TRBV2 and TRBJ1-5, with D possibly TRBD1 on 5 matching bases. Germline V gives CDR1 SNHLY, CDR2 FYNNEI. The CDR3 length is 16 residues. Trimming took 2 bases from V and 4 from J, leaving 15 bases between them. CDR3 sequence (DNA): TGTGCCAGCAGTGAAAAGGTGGGGCAGGAAAATCAGCCCCAGCATTTT. Protein sequence: CASSEKVGQENQPQHF.

V is TRBV11-2 and J is TRBJ2-7; D could derive from TRBD1 or TRBD2 (5 bases each). Germline-derived CDR1 and CDR2 are SGHAT and FQNNGV. The CDR3 is 15 residues long. V was pared by 0 bases and J by 3 bases, with 12 bases between. CDR3 in amino acids: CASSLEETDYYEQYF. CDR3 nucleotide sequence: TGTGCCAGCAGCTTAGAAGAGACAGACTACTACGAGCAGTACTTC.

The chain uses TRBV19 and TRBJ2-3; 8 bases map to TRBD1. The germline V gene has CDR1 LNHDA and CDR2 SQIVND (reference sequence). V lost 5 bases and J lost 3; bases outside the gene matches: 4. The CDR3 is 14 amino acids. The CDR3 loop is CASSVDRETDTQYF. CDR3 DNA: TGTGCCAGTAGTGTGGACAGGGAGACAGATACGCAGTATTTT.

V is TRBV4-2 and J is TRBJ1-3; D is perhaps TRBD1 (6 bases). V lost 1 base and J 4 bases, leaving 14 bases between the germline ends. CDR3 length: 16 residues. Germline V gene data show CDR1 as LGHNA and CDR2 as YNFKEQ. CDR3: CASSQGRGQGGNTIYF. CDR3 bases: TGTGCCAGCAGCCAAGGCCGTGGCCAGGGGGGAAACACCATATATTTT.

This chain links TRBV6-6 with TRBJ2-2; unclear D gene. Germline CDR1 is MNHNY and CDR2 is SVGAGI (reference sequence). The CDR3 is 12 residues long. The V and J ends lost 0 bases and 6 bases respectively, with 2 bases between them. Here the CDR3 DNA reads TGTGCCAGCAGTTACTCCGCCGGGGAGCTGTTTTTT. As protein: CASSYSAGELFF.

V gene TRBV15 combines with J gene TRBJ1-1; D possibly corresponds to TRBD1 (6 bases). Trimming pared 0 bases from V and 10 bases from J, leaving 18 bases between. From germline, CDR1 is LNHNV and CDR2 YYDKDF (reference sequence). CDR3 length: 15 residues. The CDR3 protein is CATSRDIAGALGAFF. The DNA of the CDR3 is TGTGCCACCAGCAGAGATATAGCGGGGGCACTTGGAGCTTTCTTT.

The chain employs TRBV7-9 and TRBJ1-5; D unclear. V lost 8 bases, J lost 7 bases, and 9 bases lay in between. Germline CDR1 is SEHNR and CDR2 is FQNEAQ (reference sequence). The CDR3 sequence is 11 residues long. CDR3 loop: CASGSGQPQHF. CDR3 in DNA: TGTGCCAGCGGCAGTGGCCAGCCCCAGCATTTT.